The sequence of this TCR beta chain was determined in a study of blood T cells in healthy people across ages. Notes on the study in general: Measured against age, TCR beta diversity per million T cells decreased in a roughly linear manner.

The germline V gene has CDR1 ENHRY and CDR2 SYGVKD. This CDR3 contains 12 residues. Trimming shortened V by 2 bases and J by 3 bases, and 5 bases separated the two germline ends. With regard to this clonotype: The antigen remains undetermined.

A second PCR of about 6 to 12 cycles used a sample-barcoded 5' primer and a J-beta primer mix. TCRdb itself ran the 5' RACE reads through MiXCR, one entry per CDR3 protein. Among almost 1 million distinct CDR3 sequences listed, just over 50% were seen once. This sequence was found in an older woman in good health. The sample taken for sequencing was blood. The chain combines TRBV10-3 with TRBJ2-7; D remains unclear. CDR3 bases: TGTGCCATCAGTGAGCCAATCTACGAGCAGTACTTC. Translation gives CAISEPIYEQYF.